The 9 T cell receptor beta chains listed next were all sequenced from one sample in a study of neurological immune-mediated disorders. TCRdb called the 5' RACE reads again in MiXCR, with one record for every CDR3 protein. The sample lists under 90,000 distinct CDR3 sequences, approximately 9.4% occurring once. Specimen: PBMCs. These receptors all come from a man in his forties or fifties in good health.

In its sample, this clonotype was seen many times. This rearrangement joins TRBV7-9 to TRBJ2-5, with D perhaps assigned TRBD1 or TRBD2 (5 bases each). Trimming took 10 bases from V and 0 from J, leaving 18 bases between them. Germline assignment: CDR1 SEHNR and CDR2 FQNEAQ (reference sequence). The CDR3 consists of 15 residues. CDR3 loop: CAIPLGTEYQETQYF. The CDR3 DNA sequence: TGTGCCATCCCCCTGGGGACGGAGTACCAAGAGACCCAGTACTTC.

This clonotype has a count of ten or more. This chain links TRBV9 with TRBJ1-6; no firm D call. The germline V gene encodes CDR1 SGDLS and CDR2 YYNGEE. The CDR3 has 16 residues. Trimming cost V 4 bases and J 9 bases, with 20 bases left between them. The CDR3 is CASSTSGGTKASPLHF. The CDR3, as DNA: TGTGCCAGCAGCACATCCGGCGGCACCAAAGCTTCACCCCTCCACTTT.

This clonotype has a count of ten or more. V and J are TRBV6-1 and TRBJ1-5; maybe TRBD1 (6 bases). The length of the CDR3 is 14 residues. Per germline, CDR1 MNHNS and CDR2 SASEGT. V gave up 3 bases and J gave up 7 bases, with 13 bases separating them. The CDR3 here is CASSDVQGRQPQHF. CDR3 DNA sequence: TGTGCCAGCAGTGATGTACAGGGAAGGCAGCCCCAGCATTTT.

In this sample, this clonotype turned up many times. This chain connects TRBV20-1 to TRBJ1-1; D call uncertain. V was cut by 7 bases and J by 4 bases, with 13 bases left in between. Germline CDR1 and CDR2: DFQATT and SNEGSKA (reference sequence). This CDR3 spans 12 amino acids. The CDR3 sequence is CSGFRLGTEAFF. CDR3 nucleotides: TGCAGTGGATTTAGGTTGGGCACTGAAGCTTTCTTT.

The V gene is TRBV6-2 or TRBV6-3, the J gene TRBJ2-1; tentatively, D is TRBD1 (6 bases). The CDR3 is 15 amino acids. Germline V CDR1 and CDR2: MNHEY, SVGEGT. V was cut by 7 bases and J by 8 bases, with 21 bases left in between. The CDR3 reads CASTPDSQPWDEQFF. Here the CDR3 DNA reads TGTGCCAGCACACCGGACAGCCAACCTTGGGATGAGCAGTTCTTC.

This clonotype was counted ten times or more. This chain connects TRBV28 to TRBJ2-7, with D maybe TRBD1 (6 bases). The germline V gene encodes CDR1 MDHEN and CDR2 SYDVKM. CDR3 length: 13 amino acids. V shed 4 bases and J shed 3 bases, with 10 bases lying between them. The CDR3 DNA is TGTGCCAGCAGTTCCGCACAGGGCTACGAGCAGTACTTC. Its protein is CASSSAQGYEQYF.

This clonotype occurred many times. The rearrangement links TRBV7-2 to TRBJ1-3; D remains ambiguous. The V gene's germline CDR1 is SGHTA and CDR2 FQGNSA. The CDR3 is made up of 13 amino acids. Trimming stripped 1 base from V and 4 bases from J, with 5 bases between. The CDR3 sequence is CASSLVEGNTIYF. The CDR3 DNA reads TGTGCCAGCAGCTTAGTGGAGGGAAACACCATATATTTT.

This clonotype appeared many times. The chain recombines TRBV12-3 or TRBV12-4 with TRBJ1-5; D uncertain. V lost 3 bases, J lost 7 bases, and 10 bases lay in between. The CDR3 consists of 13 residues. CDR3 coding DNA: TGTGCCAGCAGTTTTATTCTAGGCCAGCCCCAGCATTTT. Translated: CASSFILGQPQHF.

This clonotype occurred many times. J is TRBJ1-3 and V is TRBV4-3; D not certain. Germline V gene sequence: CDR1 LGHNA, CDR2 YSLEER. CDR3 length: 15 amino acids. V was cut by 0 bases and J by 0 bases, with 6 bases left in between. The CDR3 DNA reads TGCGCCAGCAGCCAAGACAGGACCTCTGGAAACACCATATATTTT. It codes for CASSQDRTSGNTIYF.